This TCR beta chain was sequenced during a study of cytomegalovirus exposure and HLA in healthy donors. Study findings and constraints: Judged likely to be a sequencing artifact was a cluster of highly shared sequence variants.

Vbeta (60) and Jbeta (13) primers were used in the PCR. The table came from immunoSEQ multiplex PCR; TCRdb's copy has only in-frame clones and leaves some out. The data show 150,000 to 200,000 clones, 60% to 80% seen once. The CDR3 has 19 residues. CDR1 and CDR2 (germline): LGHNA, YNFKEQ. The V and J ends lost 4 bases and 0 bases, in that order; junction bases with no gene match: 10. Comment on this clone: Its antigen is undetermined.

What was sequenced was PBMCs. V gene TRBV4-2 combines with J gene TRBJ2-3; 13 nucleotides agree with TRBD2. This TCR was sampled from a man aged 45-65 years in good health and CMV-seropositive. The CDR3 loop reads CASSLKGLAGRSSTDTQYF. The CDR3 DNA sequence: TGTGCCAGCAGCCTAAAGGGACTAGCGGGGAGATCTAGCACAGATACGCAGTATTTT.